The 8 T cell receptor beta chains below were found in one sample sequenced in a study of graft-versus-host responses after intestinal transplantation. The protocol was immunoSEQ multiplex PCR, while the TCRdb copy is restricted to in-frame clones and leaves out a portion. Of around 26,000 clones in the sample, approximately 94% were seen once. The specimen was PBMCs, collected 156 days after intestinal transplant. The receptors shown here come from a human patient who received an intestinal transplant, so some T cells may come from the graft donor.

The gene calls are TRBV2 and TRBJ1-2, with 8 nucleotides matching TRBD1. This CDR3 is 15 amino acids long. Germline CDR1 and CDR2: SNHLY and FYNNEI. With 7 bases clipped from V and 2 bases from J, the junction kept 9 bases outside the gene matches. The CDR3 spells CASTAGQALNYGYTF. The CDR3 nucleotides are TGTGCCAGCACGGCGGGACAGGCCCTGAACTATGGCTACACCTTC.

This sequence joins TRBV9 and TRBJ2-7, with a tentative D call TRBD2 (6 bases). This CDR3 spans 13 amino acids. V was cut by 2 bases and J by 3 bases, with 9 bases left in between. Looked up from germline, CDR1 is SGDLS and CDR2 is YYNGEE. The CDR3: CASSVDSGYEQYF. CDR3 nucleotides: TGTGCCAGCAGCGTTGATAGCGGCTACGAGCAGTACTTC.

The genes are TRBV7-8 and TRBJ1-5; 8 nucleotides align to TRBD1. The CDR3 length is 19 residues. V shed 5 bases and J 3 bases; nucleotides not matched to a gene: 18. From germline, CDR1 is SGHVS and CDR2 FQNEAQ. The CDR3 DNA follows: TGTGCCAGCAGCCAAAGAGGGCGACAGGGGCCCTATGACAATCAGCCCCAGCATTTT. Translation gives CASSQRGRQGPYDNQPQHF.

The J gene is TRBJ2-7, the V gene TRBV13, with D perhaps matching TRBD1 (6 bases). Germline-derived CDR1 and CDR2 are PRHDT and FYEKMQ (reference sequence). The CDR3 loop spans 17 amino acids. V lost 4 bases and J lost 3, with 22 bases in between. The CDR3 DNA reads as TGTGCCAGCAGCTCGCGCTTCCCCGGAACAGGGATCTACGAGCAGTACTTC. Translating it yields CASSSRFPGTGIYEQYF.

V is TRBV30 and J is TRBJ2-2; possibly TRBD1 for D (6 bases). CDR1 is GTSNPN and CDR2 is SVGIG in the germline V gene (reference sequence). With 3 bases removed from V and 0 bases from J, the gap between germline ends came to 11 bases. The CDR3 totals 15 residues. CDR3 nucleotide sequence: TGTGCCTGGAGGGGGTGGGGGCCGAACACCGGGGAGCTGTTTTTT. As protein: CAWRGWGPNTGELFF.

Only one count was recorded for this clone. The CDR3 loop reads CASSTPAGYNEQFF. The CDR3 region has the DNA TGTGCCAGTAGTACCCCGGCGGGGTACAATGAGCAGTTCTTC. V and J are TRBV19 and TRBJ2-1; D might be TRBD2 (6 bases). The ends were cut back, 4 bases at V and 4 bases at J, with 11 bases in the middle. There are 14 residues in the CDR3. Germline CDR1 and CDR2: LNHDA and SQIVND (reference sequence).

This clone was counted a single time. The V and J genes are TRBV7-6 and TRBJ2-7; 11 positions match TRBD2. V lost 1 base and J lost 4; bases outside the gene matches: 0. Germline lookup yields CDR1 SGHVS and CDR2 FNYEAQ. The CDR3 runs to 14 residues. The chain's CDR3 is CASSLGLAGYEQYF. In DNA form, the CDR3 reads TGTGCCAGCAGCTTAGGACTAGCGGGGTACGAGCAGTACTTC. Full variable domain (rest looked up from reference TRBV7-6 and TRBJ2-7): GAGVSQSPRYKVTKRGQDVALRCDPISGHVSLYWYRQALGQGPEFLTYFNYEAQQDKSGLPNDRFSAERPEGSISTLTIQRTEQRDSAMYRCASSLGLAGYEQYFGPGTRLTVT.

The rearrangement joins TRBV6-5 to TRBJ2-7, with TRBD1 identical over 7 bases. Per germline, CDR1 MNHEY and CDR2 SVGAGI. V lost 2 bases to trimming and J lost 3 bases; unmatched junction nucleotides: 4. The CDR3 runs 14 residues. CDR3 bases: TGTGCCAGCAGTTACGGGACAGCCTTCTACGAGCAGTACTTC. It translates to CASSYGTAFYEQYF.